By proportion, the clone carrying this TCR delta chain is medium-sized (0.01 to 0.1%). The data were obtained in a study of gamma-delta T cells after stem cell transplantation. The ends were cut back, 1 base at V and 7 bases at J, with 21 bases in the middle. Germline V lookup: CDR1 GEAIGNYY, CDR2 EKD. The CDR3 consists of 16 residues. TCRdb called clones anew from the RT-PCR reads with CATT. The table has about 2,900 delta-chain clones, approximately 28% seen once. The chain uses TRDV2 and TRDJ1; D gene uncertain. The sample consisted of gamma-delta T cells. The clonotype originates from a human donor. It is not recorded whose cells these are; they may come from a transplant donor. In DNA, the CDR3 is TGTGCCTGTGACACGGTCGTGAAGGAGGGTCCCCTTAAACTCATCTTT. Amino acids: CACDTVVKEGPLKLIF.